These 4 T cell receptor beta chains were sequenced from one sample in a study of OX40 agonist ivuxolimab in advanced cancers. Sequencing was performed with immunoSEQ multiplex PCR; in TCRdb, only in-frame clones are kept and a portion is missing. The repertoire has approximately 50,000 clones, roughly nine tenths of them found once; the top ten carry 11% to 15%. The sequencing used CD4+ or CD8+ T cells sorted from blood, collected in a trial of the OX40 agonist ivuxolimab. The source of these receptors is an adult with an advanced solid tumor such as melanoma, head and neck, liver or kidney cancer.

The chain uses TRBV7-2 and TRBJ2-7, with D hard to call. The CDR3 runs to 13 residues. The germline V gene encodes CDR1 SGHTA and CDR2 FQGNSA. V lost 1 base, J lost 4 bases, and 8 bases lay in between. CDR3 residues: CASSLEAIYEQYF. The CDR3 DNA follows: TGTGCCAGCAGCTTAGAGGCGATTTACGAGCAGTACTTC.

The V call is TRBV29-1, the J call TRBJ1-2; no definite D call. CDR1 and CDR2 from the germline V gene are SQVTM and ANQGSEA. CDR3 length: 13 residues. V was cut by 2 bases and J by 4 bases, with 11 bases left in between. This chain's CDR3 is CSVETPAGYGYTF. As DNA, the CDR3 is TGCAGCGTTGAAACCCCGGCGGGCTATGGCTACACCTTC.

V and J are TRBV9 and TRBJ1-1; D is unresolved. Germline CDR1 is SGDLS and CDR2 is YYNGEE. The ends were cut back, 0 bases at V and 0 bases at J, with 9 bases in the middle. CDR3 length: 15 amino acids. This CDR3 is CASSVEGSLNTEAFF. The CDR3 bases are TGTGCCAGCAGCGTAGAGGGCAGCTTGAACACTGAAGCTTTCTTT.

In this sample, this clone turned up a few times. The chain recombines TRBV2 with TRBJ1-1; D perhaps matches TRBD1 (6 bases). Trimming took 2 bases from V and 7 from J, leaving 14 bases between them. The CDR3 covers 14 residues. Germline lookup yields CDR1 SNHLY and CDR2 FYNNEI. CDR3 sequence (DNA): TGTGCCAGCAGTGAATCAGGGGAGTTGGTTGAAGCTTTCTTT. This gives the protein CASSESGELVEAFF.